The rows below give T cell receptor beta chains drawn from one sample of a study of T cell changes during pregnancy in multiple sclerosis. Only in-frame clones appear in the TCRdb table, and some are missing; sequencing was by immunoSEQ multiplex PCR. The table records around 50,000 clones, roughly 90% of them present only once. This sample comprised CD4+ T cells from peripheral blood mononuclear cells, obtained after pregnancy. The receptors here all came from a female donor in good health, enrolled as a control in a pregnancy study. The CDR3 runs from the conserved cysteine through the conserved F or W. D genes are given only for firm matches. Part of the rows lack a size; the others show once, few, many or a class for expanded clones.

J	D	size	V	DNA	CDR3
TRBJ1-4	-	-	TRBV28	TGTGCCAGCAGGGGAGGGGGAGTGGGTGAAAAACTGTTTTTT	CASRGGGVGEKLFF
TRBJ2-7	-	-	TRBV30	TGTGCCTGGAGAAAGGGTGGGGCCTACGAGCAGTACTTC	CAWRKGGAYEQYF
TRBJ1-2	-	-	TRBV11-2	TGTGCCAGCAGCTTAGATAGGCAGGGGCCGTTCTATGGCTACACCTTC	CASSLDRQGPFYGYTF
TRBJ1-1	TRBD1	-	TRBV5-1	TGCGCCAGCAGATCGGTCCTAAAGGGGGCCGATGAAGCTTTCTTT	CASRSVLKGADEAFF
TRBJ1-5	-	-	TRBV7-2	TGTGCCAGCAGCCTAACGGGGGATCAGCCCCAGCATTTT	CASSLTGDQPQHF
TRBJ1-4	-	-	TRBV5-5	TGTGCCAGCAGCAAACGAGGAGCTTGGGAGGAAAAACTGTTTTTT	CASSKRGAWEEKLFF
TRBJ2-1	-	-	TRBV5-5	TGTGCCAGCAGCTTGGAAGGGGGACGCTACAATGAGCAGTTCTTC	CASSLEGGRYNEQFF
TRBJ1-6	-	-	TRBV14	TGTGCCAGCAGCCATAACGTACTTTCGAATTCACCCCTCCACTTT	CASSHNVLSNSPLHF
TRBJ1-2	-	-	TRBV7-2	TGTGCCAGCAGCTTAGCGTCAGACTTGCTGTTC	CASSLASDLLF
TRBJ1-3	-	-	TRBV18	TGTGCCAGCTCACCGGTAATCCCAGGGACAATGCATGGAAACACCATATATTTT	CASSPVIPGTMHGNTIYF
TRBJ1-4	TRBD1	-	TRBV9	TGTGCCAGCAGCGTAGGGTGGGGACAGGGTGGGGATGAAAAACTGTTTTTT	CASSVGWGQGGDEKLFF
TRBJ1-1	-	-	TRBV18	TGTGCCAGCTCACCGGTGACAGTGACGAACACTGAAGCTTTCTTT	CASSPVTVTNTEAFF
TRBJ1-2	-	-	TRBV5-4	TGTGCCAGCAGATCTGACAGGACGAGGTATGGCTACACCTTC	CASRSDRTRYGYTF
TRBJ1-2	-	-	TRBV29-1	TGCAGCGTAGGCGGGGGGAGAGGCGCATATGGCTACACCTTC	CSVGGGRGAYGYTF
TRBJ2-2	TRBD1	-	TRBV6-5	TGTGCCAGCAGCTTGGGACAGGGAGACACCGGGGAGCTGTTTTTT	CASSLGQGDTGELFF
TRBJ2-3	-	-	TRBV5-3	TGTGCCAGACCTATGGAGGTTGGCACAGATACGCAGTATTTT	CARPMEVGTDTQYF
TRBJ1-3	-	-	TRBV6-5	TGTGCCAGCACCCCAATCACAGGGACTGGAAACACCATATATTTT	CASTPITGTGNTIYF
TRBJ2-5	-	-	TRBV6-1	TGTGCCTGCGGGTCCCCCATCGAGACCCAGTACTTC	CACGSPIETQYF
TRBJ1-1	-	-	TRBV29-1	TGCAGCGTTGTACGGGGGAACACTGAAGCTTTCTTT	CSVVRGNTEAFF
TRBJ1-2	-	-	TRBV30	TGTGCCTGGGGAAAGGGGAACTATGGCTACACCTTC	CAWGKGNYGYTF
TRBJ2-1	-	-	TRBV4-3	TGCGCCAGCAGCCAAGAAGCCCAAATATACAATGAGCAGTTCTTC	CASSQEAQIYNEQFF
TRBJ2-5	-	-	TRBV7-2	TGTGCCAGCAGCTTAGAGGGGACCAGGGGCGGGACCCAGTACTTC	CASSLEGTRGGTQYF
TRBJ2-7	-	-	TRBV28	TGTGCCAGCAGTGAAGTAAGAGGGAGCTCCTACGAGCAGTACTTC	CASSEVRGSSYEQYF
TRBJ1-1	TRBD1	few	TRBV5-4	TGTGCCACTATGGGACAGTTGAACACTGAAGCTTTCTTT	CATMGQLNTEAFF
TRBJ1-1	-	-	TRBV21-1	TGTGCCAGCAGGGGAGCAGGGGGCCCTGCTGACATAATGAACACTGAAGCTTTCTTT	CASRGAGGPADIMNTEAFF
TRBJ2-2	TRBD2	-	TRBV7-2	TGTGCCAGCAGCTTAGGCCCGGGACTACGCACCGGGGAGCTGTTTTTT	CASSLGPGLRTGELFF
TRBJ2-2	TRBD2	once	TRBV7-3	TGTGCCAGCAGCTCCCCCCGCGGGGGAGGGGCCGGGGAGCTGTTTTTT	CASSSPRGGGAGELFF
TRBJ2-7	-	once	TRBV28	TGTGCCAGCAGTCCCCCGACAGGAACCTACGAGCAGTACTTC	CASSPPTGTYEQYF
TRBJ2-1	-	-	TRBV20-1	TGCAGTGCGAGTGACAATGAGCAGTTCTTC	CSASDNEQFF
TRBJ1-2	TRBD1	-	TRBV28	TGTGCCAGCACTCCCTCGGACAGGCTGCGTGGCTACACCTTC	CASTPSDRLRGYTF
TRBJ2-2	TRBD2	-	TRBV15	TGTGCCACCAGCAGAACTAGGGGCTGGGAGGGCACCGGGGAGCTGTTTTTT	CATSRTRGWEGTGELFF
TRBJ1-1	-	once	TRBV7-9	TGTGCCAGCAGCTTAGTAGATCGCACTGAAGCTTTCTTT	CASSLVDRTEAFF
TRBJ1-1	-	-	TRBV11-3	TGTGCCAGCAGCCCAGGGCAGGGCCGGAACACTGAAGCTTTCTTT	CASSPGQGRNTEAFF
TRBJ1-2	TRBD1	once	TRBV5-1	TGCGCCAGCAGCTTGGCCGGGACAGGGGGCTCTGGCTACACCTTC	CASSLAGTGGSGYTF
TRBJ1-2	-	-	TRBV4-1	TGCGCCAGCAGCCAAGCCGGGGTGATCTATGGCTACACCTTC	CASSQAGVIYGYTF
TRBJ2-3	TRBD2	-	TRBV10-3	TGTGCCATCAGTGATAGCGGGGGGGCGAAAGATACGCAGTATTTT	CAISDSGGAKDTQYF
TRBJ2-7	-	-	TRBV28	TGTGCCAGCAGTTTAAATCGCTGGGCCTCAACCTACGAGCAGTACTTC	CASSLNRWASTYEQYF
TRBJ1-2	-	-	TRBV27	TGTGCCAGCAGTTCATTAGGGGGACGCTATGGCTACACCTTC	CASSSLGGRYGYTF
TRBJ2-7	TRBD1	-	TRBV6-5	TGTGCCAGCAGTCCCGGACAGGACTACGAGCAGTACTTC	CASSPGQDYEQYF
TRBJ2-4	-	-	TRBV15	TGTGCCACCAGCAGAAGGTTGGGGCTCAGCGATGGCAGGGCCAAAAACATTCAGTACTTC	CATSRRLGLSDGRAKNIQYF
TRBJ1-1	-	-	TRBV19	TGTGCCAGTAGTGTACAGGGTGGAACTGAAGCTTTCTTT	CASSVQGGTEAFF
TRBJ1-1	TRBD1	-	TRBV5-1	TGCGCCAGCAGCCCTCGCACAGGGGATACTGAAGCTTTCTTT	CASSPRTGDTEAFF